These 20 T cell receptor beta chains were sequenced from one sample in a study of early T cells in non-severe SARS-CoV-2 infection. Each CDR3 protein is one row after TCRdb ran MiXCR on the 5' RACE reads. This table holds around 84,000 distinct CDR3 sequences, about 15% found once. The specimen was whole blood. These receptors all stem from an adult who was a healthcare worker with PCR-confirmed SARS-CoV-2 infection or an uninfected control (not recorded which).

This clonotype was seen a few times. The chain combines TRBV2 with TRBJ2-3, with 10 bases that match TRBD2. The V and J ends lost 4 bases and 5 bases, in that order; junction bases with no gene match: 6. Germline lookup yields CDR1 SNHLY and CDR2 FYNNEI. This CDR3 is built from 15 residues. The CDR3 nucleotides read TGTGCCAGCAGTGGGCTAGCGGGAGTACAAGATACGCAGTATTTT. Amino acid sequence: CASSGLAGVQDTQYF.

This rearrangement joins TRBV28 to TRBJ2-1, with D perhaps being TRBD1 or TRBD2 (7 bases each). Trimming shortened V by 6 bases and J by 0 bases, and 24 bases separated the two germline ends. Per the germline V gene, CDR1 is MDHEN and CDR2 is SYDVKM. The CDR3 loop spans 19 amino acids. This CDR3 reads CASRPRQGLRGSSYNEQFF. CDR3 DNA sequence: TGTGCCAGCAGGCCGAGACAGGGCCTCCGCGGGAGCTCCTACAATGAGCAGTTCTTC.

This clonotype was seen more than once but under ten times. The gene calls are TRBV2 and TRBJ2-1; 10 positions match TRBD1. Germline CDR1 reads SNHLY; CDR2 reads FYNNEI. The CDR3 has 18 amino acids. V shed 3 bases, J shed 2 bases, and the junction held 10 bases outside the gene matches. The CDR3 DNA is TGTGCCAGCAGTGATTCCCGGGACAGGGGCAGGGCCTACAATGAGCAGTTCTTC. Its protein is CASSDSRDRGRAYNEQFF.

This clonotype was picked up a small number of times. The chain carries TRBV14 and TRBJ2-2; 10 positions match TRBD2. The germline V gene has CDR1 SGHDN and CDR2 FVKESK. V shed 5 bases and J 4 bases; nucleotides not matched to a gene: 13. The length of the CDR3 is 18 residues. The CDR3 protein is CASSLRGLAGDITGELFF. The CDR3 region has the DNA TGTGCCAGCAGCTTACGAGGGCTAGCGGGAGATATCACCGGGGAGCTGTTTTTT.

This sequence joins TRBV3-1 and TRBJ1-1; no clear D. Germline assignment: CDR1 LGHDT and CDR2 YNNKEL (reference sequence). CDR3 length: 12 amino acids. With 1 base removed from V and 9 bases from J, the gap between germline ends came to 9 bases. The CDR3 sequence is CASSQGVLKAFF. As DNA, the CDR3 is TGTGCCAGCAGCCAAGGGGTCTTGAAAGCTTTCTTT.

There are a few counts of this clonotype. This rearrangement joins TRBV7-9 to TRBJ2-1; D not certain. Germline CDR1 reads SEHNR; CDR2 reads FQNEAQ (reference sequence). This CDR3 contains 11 residues. Deletions cut 4 bases from V and 7 bases from J, with 5 bases between. CDR3 protein: CASSSPNEQFF. The CDR3 nucleotides are TGTGCCAGCAGCTCCCCAAATGAGCAGTTCTTC.

This clonotype was seen only a few times. The genes are TRBV28 and TRBJ1-2; possible D gene TRBD1, 6 bases. V was clipped by 3 bases and J by 8 bases, with 19 bases between them. In germline, CDR1 is MDHEN, CDR2 SYDVKM. The length of the CDR3 is 15 residues. The chain's CDR3 is CASSLRIGGRAGYTF. In nucleotides, the CDR3 is TGTGCCAGCAGTTTGAGGATTGGGGGGCGAGCCGGCTACACCTTC.

The rearrangement links TRBV4-1 to TRBJ2-1; 11 nucleotides agree with TRBD2. Losses at the gene ends were 6 bases for V and 7 bases for J; bases not matched to a gene: 5. Germline V gives CDR1 MGHRA, CDR2 YSYEKL. CDR3 length: 14 amino acids. The chain's CDR3 is CASRPTSGSNEQFF. As DNA, the CDR3 is TGCGCCAGCAGACCTACTAGCGGGAGTAATGAGCAGTTCTTC.

This clonotype showed up just a few times. This chain links TRBV13 with TRBJ2-7, with D possibly TRBD2 on 6 matching bases. The CDR3 has 15 residues. Germline V gene sequence: CDR1 PRHDT, CDR2 FYEKMQ (reference sequence). The V end was cut by 3 bases, the J end by 6 bases, with 18 bases between. In nucleotides, the CDR3 is TGTGCCAGCAGCTTGGGAGCGGAGGGCCCAGGCGAGCAGTACTTC. This encodes CASSLGAEGPGEQYF. Using reference TRBV13 and TRBJ2-7 for the parts outside the CDR3, the full variable domain is AAGVIQSPRHLIKEKRETATLKCYPIPRHDTVYWYQQGPGQDPQFLISFYEKMQSDKGSIPDRFSAQQFSDYHSELNMSSLELGDSALYFCASSLGAEGPGEQYFGPGTRLTVT.

The chain joins TRBV12-3 or TRBV12-4 to TRBJ2-6, with a weak D call TRBD2 (5 bases). With 2 bases removed from V and 2 bases from J, the gap between germline ends came to 10 bases. The CDR3 loop spans 16 amino acids. In nucleotides, the CDR3 is TGTGCCAGCAGTTTATGGTCCGGGGCTGGGGCCAACGTCCTGACTTTC. Its translation: CASSLWSGAGANVLTF.

The chain recombines TRBV7-2 with TRBJ2-7, with D possibly matching TRBD1 (6 bases). The V gene lost 5 bases and the J gene lost 5 bases, with 16 bases spanning the gap. CDR3 size: 14 residues. The germline V gene encodes CDR1 SGHTA and CDR2 FQGNSA. Here the CDR3 reads CTSSPQGLFDEQYF. The DNA of the CDR3 is TGTACCAGCAGCCCACAGGGCTTGTTCGACGAGCAGTACTTC.

Of note for this clonotype: A much larger clone is a single base away; this may be a read error. The rearrangement uses TRBV7-9 and TRBJ2-5, with TRBD1 as a possible D gene (5 bases). The V end lost 10 bases, the J end lost 3 bases, and 18 bases lay between the germline ends. The CDR3 consists of 14 residues. Germline V CDR1 and CDR2: SEHNR, FQNEAQ (reference sequence). This chain's CDR3 is CANTKGQKKETQYF. CDR3 DNA sequence: TGTGCCAACACGAAGGGGCAGAAAAAAGAGACCCAGTACTTC.

The sample holds a few counts of this clonotype. This chain joins TRBV4-1 and TRBJ2-5, with D perhaps TRBD1 or TRBD2 (5 bases each). The germline V gene has CDR1 MGHRA and CDR2 YSYEKL. The CDR3 runs 15 residues. Trimming took 4 bases from V and 4 from J, leaving 16 bases between them. The CDR3 DNA follows: TGCGCCAGCAGCCCCCAATGGGGGAGTGGAGAGACCCAGTACTTC. This gives the protein CASSPQWGSGETQYF.

This clonotype was counted a few times. This chain links TRBV9 with TRBJ1-3; D remains unclear. V was cut by 0 bases and J by 0 bases, with 10 bases left in between. The CDR3 is 16 residues long. Germline CDR1 reads SGDLS; CDR2 reads YYNGEE. CDR3 coding DNA: TGTGCCAGCAGCGTAGTTGGGCGGAACTCTGGAAACACCATATATTTT. It is translated as CASSVVGRNSGNTIYF. Full variable domain (outside the CDR3, taken from reference TRBV9 and TRBJ1-3): DSGVTQTPKHLITATGQRVTLRCSPRSGDLSVYWYQQSLDQGLQFLIQYYNGEERAKGNILERFSAQQFPDLHSELNLSSLELGDSALYFCASSVVGRNSGNTIYFGEGSWLTVV.

The chain carries TRBV28 and TRBJ2-1, with D perhaps being TRBD1 or TRBD2 (5 bases each). Germline CDR1 and CDR2: MDHEN and SYDVKM. Trimming cost V 4 bases and J 13 bases, with 11 bases left between them. The CDR3 totals 11 residues. CDR3 residues: CASSSGPSQFF. As DNA, the CDR3 is TGTGCCAGCAGTTCGGGACCTAGCCAGTTCTTC. The full variable domain, completed using reference TRBV28 and TRBJ2-1, is DVKVTQSSRYLVKRTGEKVFLECVQDMDHENMFWYRQDPGLGLRLIYFSYDVKMKEKGDIPEGYSVSREKKERFSLILESASTNQTSMYLCASSSGPSQFFGPGTRLTVL.

The chain carries TRBV5-6 and TRBJ2-2, with 11 bases fitting TRBD1. The CDR3 spans 15 residues. Germline lookup yields CDR1 SGHDT and CDR2 YYEEEE. After removal of 5 bases from V and 3 bases from J, the junction contained 3 bases not matched to a gene. Here the CDR3 reads CASSSGQGDTGELFF. CDR3 DNA sequence: TGTGCCAGCAGTTCGGGACAGGGGGACACCGGGGAGCTGTTTTTT.

The chain joins TRBV20-1 to TRBJ1-1; TRBD1 aligns across 7 bases. V lost 7 bases, J lost 1 base, and 0 bases stayed unmatched. The germline V gene encodes CDR1 DFQATT and CDR2 SNEGSKA (reference sequence). The CDR3 is 11 amino acids. In DNA, the CDR3 is TGCAGTGGACAGGGGAACACTGAAGCTTTCTTT. Translation gives CSGQGNTEAFF.

This clonotype was observed a handful of times. The genes are TRBV20-1 and TRBJ2-1; D is uncertain. The CDR3 length is 11 residues. V was trimmed by 6 bases and J by 2 bases, leaving 5 bases between them. Per the germline V gene, CDR1 is DFQATT and CDR2 is SNEGSKA (reference sequence). The CDR3 DNA reads TGCAGTGCAGGACCCTACAATGAGCAGTTCTTC. Its translation: CSAGPYNEQFF.

This chain uses TRBV29-1 with TRBJ1-3; no firm D call. Germline CDR1 and CDR2: SQVTM and ANQGSEA. Trimming shortened V by 7 bases and J by 4 bases, and 8 bases separated the two germline ends. The CDR3 has 11 residues. CDR3 in amino acids: CSANVGNTIYF. CDR3 sequence (DNA): TGCAGCGCGAACGTCGGAAACACCATATATTTT. Combining the CDR3 with reference TRBV29-1 and TRBJ1-3 gives the whole variable domain SAVISQKPSRDICQRGTSLTIQCQVDSQVTMMFWYRQQPGQSLTLIATANQGSEATYESGFVIDKFPISRPNLTFSTLTVSNMSPEDSSIYLCSANVGNTIYFGEGSWLTVV.

This clonotype was seen more than once but under ten times. The genes are TRBV29-1 and TRBJ1-6; D call uncertain. The CDR3 is made up of 13 amino acids. With 6 bases removed from V and 0 bases from J, the gap between germline ends came to 6 bases. The germline V gene encodes CDR1 SQVTM and CDR2 ANQGSEA. The CDR3 DNA follows: TGCAGCGTGGCTAGCTCCTATAATTCACCCCTCCACTTT. Translation gives CSVASSYNSPLHF.